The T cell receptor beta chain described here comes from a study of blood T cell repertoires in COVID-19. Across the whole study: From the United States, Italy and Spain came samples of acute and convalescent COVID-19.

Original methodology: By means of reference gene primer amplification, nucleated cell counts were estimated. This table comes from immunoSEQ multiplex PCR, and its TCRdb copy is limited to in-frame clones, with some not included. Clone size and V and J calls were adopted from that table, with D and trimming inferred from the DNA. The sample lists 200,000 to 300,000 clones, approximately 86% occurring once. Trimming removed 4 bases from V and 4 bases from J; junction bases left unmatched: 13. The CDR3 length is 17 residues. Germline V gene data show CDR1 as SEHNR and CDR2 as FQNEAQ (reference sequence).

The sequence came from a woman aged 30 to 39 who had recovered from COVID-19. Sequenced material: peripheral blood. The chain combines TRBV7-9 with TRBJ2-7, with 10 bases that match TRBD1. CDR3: CASSSDRGNLRMYEQYF. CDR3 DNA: TGTGCCAGCAGCTCGGACAGGGGGAACCTTCGGATGTACGAGCAGTACTTC.